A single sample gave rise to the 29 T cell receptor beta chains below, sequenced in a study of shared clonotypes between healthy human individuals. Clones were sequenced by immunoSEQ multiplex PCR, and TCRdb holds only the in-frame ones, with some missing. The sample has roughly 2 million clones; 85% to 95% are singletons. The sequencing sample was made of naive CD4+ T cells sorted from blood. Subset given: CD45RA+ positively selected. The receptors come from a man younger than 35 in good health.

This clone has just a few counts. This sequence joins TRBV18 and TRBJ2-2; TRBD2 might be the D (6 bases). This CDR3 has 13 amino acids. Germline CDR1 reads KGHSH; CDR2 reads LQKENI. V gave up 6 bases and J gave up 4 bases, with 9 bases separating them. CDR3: CASSAGFTGELFF. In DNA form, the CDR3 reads TGTGCCAGCTCGGCGGGGTTCACCGGGGAGCTGTTTTTT.

Here the CDR3 DNA reads TGCGCCAGCAGCCAAGACGGGGACACCGGGACAGGGGAAAAACTGTTTTTT. Translating gives CASSQDGDTGTGEKLFF. V gene TRBV4-1 combines with J gene TRBJ1-4; 9 bases agree with TRBD1. The CDR3 covers 17 residues. The V gene end was trimmed by 0 bases and the J gene end by 8 bases; junction bases not matched to a gene: 10. Per germline, CDR1 MGHRA and CDR2 YSYEKL.

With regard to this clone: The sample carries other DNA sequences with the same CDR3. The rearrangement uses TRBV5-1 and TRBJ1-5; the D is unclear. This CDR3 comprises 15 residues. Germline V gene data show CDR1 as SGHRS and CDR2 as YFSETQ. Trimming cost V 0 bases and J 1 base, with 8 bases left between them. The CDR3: CASSLDGNSNQPQHF. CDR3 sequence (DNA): TGCGCCAGCAGCTTGGATGGGAACAGCAATCAGCCCCAGCATTTT.

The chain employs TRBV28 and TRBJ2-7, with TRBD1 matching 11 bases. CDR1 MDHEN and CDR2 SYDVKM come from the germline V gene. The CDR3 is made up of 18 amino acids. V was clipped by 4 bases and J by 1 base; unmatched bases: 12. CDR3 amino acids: CASSSSGTGGRASYEQYF. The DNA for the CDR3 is TGTGCCAGCAGTTCCTCCGGGACAGGGGGACGGGCATCCTACGAGCAGTACTTC.

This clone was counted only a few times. The CDR3 sequence: CAWSPARDAEAFF. CDR3 bases: TGTGCCTGGAGCCCCGCCCGGGACGCGGAAGCTTTCTTT. The chain is built from TRBV30 and TRBJ1-1; D is perhaps TRBD1 (5 bases). V lost 3 bases to trimming and J lost 8 bases, with 16 bases between them. The CDR3 has 13 residues. Germline V gene sequence: CDR1 GTSNPN, CDR2 SVGIG (reference sequence).

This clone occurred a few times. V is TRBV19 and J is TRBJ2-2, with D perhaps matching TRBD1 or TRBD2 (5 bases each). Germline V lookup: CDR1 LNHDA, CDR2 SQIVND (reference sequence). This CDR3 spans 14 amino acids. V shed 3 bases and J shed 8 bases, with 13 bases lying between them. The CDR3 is CASSIGTAIGELFF. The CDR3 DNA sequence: TGTGCCAGTAGTATTGGGACCGCTATAGGGGAGCTGTTTTTT.

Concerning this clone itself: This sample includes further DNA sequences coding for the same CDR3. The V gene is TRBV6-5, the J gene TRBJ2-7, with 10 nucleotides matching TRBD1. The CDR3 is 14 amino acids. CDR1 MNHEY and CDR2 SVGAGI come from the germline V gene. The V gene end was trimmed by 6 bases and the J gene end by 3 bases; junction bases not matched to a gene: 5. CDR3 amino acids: CASSRTGGVYEQYF. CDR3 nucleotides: TGTGCCAGCAGCCGGACAGGGGGTGTCTACGAGCAGTACTTC.

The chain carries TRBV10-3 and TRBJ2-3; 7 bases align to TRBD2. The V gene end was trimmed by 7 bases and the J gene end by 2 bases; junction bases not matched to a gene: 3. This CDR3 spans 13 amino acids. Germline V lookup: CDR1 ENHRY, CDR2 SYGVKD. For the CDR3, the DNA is TGTGCCATCAAGGCGGGGGTCACAGATACGCAGTATTTT. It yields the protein CAIKAGVTDTQYF.

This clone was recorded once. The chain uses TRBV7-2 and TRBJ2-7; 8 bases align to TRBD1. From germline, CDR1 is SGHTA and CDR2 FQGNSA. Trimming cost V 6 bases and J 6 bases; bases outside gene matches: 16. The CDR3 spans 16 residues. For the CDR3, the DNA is TGTGCCAGCAGGACACAGGGGAAAGGAGGGACAGGCGAGCAGTACTTC. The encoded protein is CASRTQGKGGTGEQYF.

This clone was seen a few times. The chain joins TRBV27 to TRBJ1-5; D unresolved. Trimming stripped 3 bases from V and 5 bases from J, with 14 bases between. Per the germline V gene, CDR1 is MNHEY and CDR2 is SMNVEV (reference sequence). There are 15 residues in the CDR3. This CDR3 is CASSFSTHGDQPQHF. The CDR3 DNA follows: TGTGCCAGCAGTTTTTCTACCCATGGCGATCAGCCCCAGCATTTT.

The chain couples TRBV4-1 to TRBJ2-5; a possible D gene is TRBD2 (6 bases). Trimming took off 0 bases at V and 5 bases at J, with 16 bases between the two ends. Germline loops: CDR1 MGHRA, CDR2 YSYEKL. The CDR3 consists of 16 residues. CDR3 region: CASSQEGSRGRETQYF. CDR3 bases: TGCGCCAGCAGCCAAGAAGGGTCTAGAGGGAGGGAGACCCAGTACTTC.

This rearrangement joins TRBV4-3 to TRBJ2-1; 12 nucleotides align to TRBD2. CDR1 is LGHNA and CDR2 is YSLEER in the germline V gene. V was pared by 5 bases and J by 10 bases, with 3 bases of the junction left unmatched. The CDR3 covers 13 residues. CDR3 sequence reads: CASSSGLAGEQFF. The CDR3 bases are TGCGCCAGCAGCTCCGGACTAGCGGGAGAGCAGTTCTTC.

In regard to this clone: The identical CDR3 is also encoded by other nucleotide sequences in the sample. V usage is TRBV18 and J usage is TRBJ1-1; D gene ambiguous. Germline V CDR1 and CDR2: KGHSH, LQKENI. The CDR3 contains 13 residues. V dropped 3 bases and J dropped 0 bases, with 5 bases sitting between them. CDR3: CASSPRVNTEAFF. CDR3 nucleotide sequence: TGTGCCAGCTCACCGCGGGTGAACACTGAAGCTTTCTTT.

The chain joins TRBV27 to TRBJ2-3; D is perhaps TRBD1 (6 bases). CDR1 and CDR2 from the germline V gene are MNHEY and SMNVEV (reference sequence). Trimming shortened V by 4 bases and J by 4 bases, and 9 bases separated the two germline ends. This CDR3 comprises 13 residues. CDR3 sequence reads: CASSWGPADTQYF. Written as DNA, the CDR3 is TGTGCCAGCAGTTGGGGGCCCGCAGATACGCAGTATTTT.

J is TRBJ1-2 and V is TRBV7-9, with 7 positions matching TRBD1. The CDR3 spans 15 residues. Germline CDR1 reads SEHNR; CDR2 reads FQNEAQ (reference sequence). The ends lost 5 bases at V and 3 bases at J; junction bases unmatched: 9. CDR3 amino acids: CASSPEWGTDYGYTF. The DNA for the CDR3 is TGTGCCAGCAGCCCAGAATGGGGGACAGACTATGGCTACACCTTC.

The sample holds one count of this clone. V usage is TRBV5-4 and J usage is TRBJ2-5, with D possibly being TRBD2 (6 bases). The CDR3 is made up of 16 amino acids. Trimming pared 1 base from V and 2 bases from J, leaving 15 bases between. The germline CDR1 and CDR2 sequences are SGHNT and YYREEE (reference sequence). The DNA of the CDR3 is TGTGCCAGCAGCTTGATTGGGCGGGAAACTCAAGAGACCCAGTACTTC. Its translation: CASSLIGRETQETQYF. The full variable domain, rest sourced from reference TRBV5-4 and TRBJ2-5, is ETGVTQSPTHLIKTRGQQVTLRCSSQSGHNTVSWYQQALGQGPQFIFQYYREEENGRGNFPPRFSGLQFPNYSSELNVNALELDDSALYLCASSLIGRETQETQYFGPGTRLLVL.

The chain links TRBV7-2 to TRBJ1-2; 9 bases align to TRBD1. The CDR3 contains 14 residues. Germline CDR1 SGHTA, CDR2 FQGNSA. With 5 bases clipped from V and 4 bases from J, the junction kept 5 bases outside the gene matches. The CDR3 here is CASSVGQGSYGYTF. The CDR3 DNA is TGTGCCAGCAGCGTGGGACAGGGCAGCTATGGCTACACCTTC.

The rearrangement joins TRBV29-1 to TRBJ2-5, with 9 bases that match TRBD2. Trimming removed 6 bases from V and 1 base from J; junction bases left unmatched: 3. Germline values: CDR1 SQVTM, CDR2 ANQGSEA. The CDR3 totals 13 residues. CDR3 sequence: CSVTSGGQETQYF. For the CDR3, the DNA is TGCAGCGTGACTAGCGGAGGCCAAGAGACCCAGTACTTC.

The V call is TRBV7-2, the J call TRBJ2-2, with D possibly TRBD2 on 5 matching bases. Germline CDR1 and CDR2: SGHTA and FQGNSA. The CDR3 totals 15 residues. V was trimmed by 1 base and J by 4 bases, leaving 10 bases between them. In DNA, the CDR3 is TGTGCCAGCAGCTTAGACGTGAGCGGCACCGGGGAGCTGTTTTTT. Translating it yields CASSLDVSGTGELFF. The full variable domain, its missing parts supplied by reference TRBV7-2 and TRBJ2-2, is GAGVSQSPSNKVTEKGKDVELRCDPISGHTALYWYRQSLGQGLEFLIYFQGNSAPDKSGLPSDRFSAERTGGSVSTLTIQRTQQEDSAVYLCASSLDVSGTGELFFGEGSRLTVL.

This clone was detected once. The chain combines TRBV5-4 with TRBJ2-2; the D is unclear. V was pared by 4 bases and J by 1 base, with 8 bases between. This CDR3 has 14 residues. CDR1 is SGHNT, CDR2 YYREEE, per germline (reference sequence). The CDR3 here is CASSPDGNTGELFF. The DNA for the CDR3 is TGTGCCAGCAGCCCGGACGGGAACACCGGGGAGCTGTTTTTT. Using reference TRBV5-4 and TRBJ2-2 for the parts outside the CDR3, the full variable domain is ETGVTQSPTHLIKTRGQQVTLRCSSQSGHNTVSWYQQALGQGPQFIFQYYREEENGRGNFPPRFSGLQFPNYSSELNVNALELDDSALYLCASSPDGNTGELFFGEGSRLTVL.

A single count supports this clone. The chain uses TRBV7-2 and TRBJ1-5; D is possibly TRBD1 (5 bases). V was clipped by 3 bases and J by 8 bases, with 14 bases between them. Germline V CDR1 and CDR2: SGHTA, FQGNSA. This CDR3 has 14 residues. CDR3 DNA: TGTGCCAGCAGCTTCACACCCAGGGTTGAGCCCCAGCATTTT. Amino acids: CASSFTPRVEPQHF.

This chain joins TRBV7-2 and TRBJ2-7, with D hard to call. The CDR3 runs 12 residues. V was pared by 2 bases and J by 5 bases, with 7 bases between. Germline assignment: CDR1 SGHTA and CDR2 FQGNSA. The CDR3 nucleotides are TGTGCCAGCAGCTTAATGGTCCACGAGCAGTACTTC. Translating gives CASSLMVHEQYF.

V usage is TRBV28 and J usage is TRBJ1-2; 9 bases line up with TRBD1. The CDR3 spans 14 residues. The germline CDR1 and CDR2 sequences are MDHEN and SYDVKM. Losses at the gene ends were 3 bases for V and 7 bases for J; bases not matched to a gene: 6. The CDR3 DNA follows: TGTGCCAGCAGTTTCTCTTGGGGACAGGGTGGCTACACCTTC. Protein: CASSFSWGQGGYTF.

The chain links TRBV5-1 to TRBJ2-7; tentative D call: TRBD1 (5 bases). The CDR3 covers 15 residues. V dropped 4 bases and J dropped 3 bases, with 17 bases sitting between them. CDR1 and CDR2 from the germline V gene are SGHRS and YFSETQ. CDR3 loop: CASSGRTSASYEQYF. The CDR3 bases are TGCGCCAGCAGCGGAAGGACATCTGCGAGCTACGAGCAGTACTTC.

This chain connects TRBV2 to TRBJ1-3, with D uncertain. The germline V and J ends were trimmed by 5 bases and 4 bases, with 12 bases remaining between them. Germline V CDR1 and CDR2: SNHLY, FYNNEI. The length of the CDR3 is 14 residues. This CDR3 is CASSYLERGNTIYF. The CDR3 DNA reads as TGTGCCAGCAGTTACTTGGAGAGAGGAAACACCATATATTTT.

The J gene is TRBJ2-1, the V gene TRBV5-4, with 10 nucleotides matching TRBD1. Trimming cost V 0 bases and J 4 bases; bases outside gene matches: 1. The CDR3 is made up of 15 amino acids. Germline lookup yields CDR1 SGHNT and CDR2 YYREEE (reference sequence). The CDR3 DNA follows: TGTGCCAGCAGCTTGGGGGACAGGGGTTACAATGAGCAGTTCTTC. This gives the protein CASSLGDRGYNEQFF.

This CDR3 is CASGKGQPENYEQYF. The CDR3, as DNA: TGTGCCAGCGGGAAGGGGCAGCCAGAAAACTACGAGCAGTACTTC. The chain links TRBV2 to TRBJ2-7; D possibly corresponds to TRBD1 (5 bases). CDR1 and CDR2 (germline): SNHLY, FYNNEI. V gave up 8 bases and J gave up 3 bases, with 20 bases separating them. This CDR3 contains 15 residues.

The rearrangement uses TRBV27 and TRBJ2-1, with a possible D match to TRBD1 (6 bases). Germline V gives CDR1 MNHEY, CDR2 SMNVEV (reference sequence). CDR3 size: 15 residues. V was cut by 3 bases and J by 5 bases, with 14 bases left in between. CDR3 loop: CASSFGDTSNNEQFF. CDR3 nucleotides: TGTGCCAGCAGTTTTGGGGACACTTCCAACAATGAGCAGTTCTTC.

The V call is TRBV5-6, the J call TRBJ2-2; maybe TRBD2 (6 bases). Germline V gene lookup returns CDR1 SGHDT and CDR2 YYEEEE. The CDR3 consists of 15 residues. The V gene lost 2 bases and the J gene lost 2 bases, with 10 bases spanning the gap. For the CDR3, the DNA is TGTGCCAGCAGCTTAGGAGGGCTTAACACCGGGGAGCTGTTTTTT. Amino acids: CASSLGGLNTGELFF.